One sample yielded the 6 T cell receptor beta chains listed below, sequenced in a study of blood T cell repertoires in COVID-19 (dated by TCRdb to about 2020). Library generation was performed with the immunoSEQ multiplex PCR assay. Sourced from immuneACCESS, this table was stored by TCRdb with only in-frame sequences that have V and J called. A share of the clones is absent; for the studies checked, an unresolved V gene accounts for under half, and the remainder has no known explanation. Across this sample there are about 140,000 clones, with about 89% seen only once. Approximately 10% of the sample is taken by the ten largest. The sample consisted of PBMCs or T cells enriched from blood (not recorded which). These receptors all stem from a man in his 60s who had recovered from COVID-19.

V gene TRBV5-4 combines with J gene TRBJ2-5; 9 bases are shared with TRBD2. CDR1 is SGHNT and CDR2 is YYREEE in the germline V gene (reference sequence). V shed 4 bases and J 5 bases; nucleotides not matched to a gene: 9. The CDR3 covers 15 residues. The CDR3 loop is CASSPTSGAVETQYF. The CDR3 DNA follows: TGTGCCAGCAGCCCGACTAGCGGAGCGGTTGAGACCCAGTACTTC.

This sequence joins TRBV27 and TRBJ2-7, with a possible D match to TRBD1 (6 bases). This CDR3 is built from 13 residues. In germline, CDR1 is MNHEY, CDR2 SMNVEV (reference sequence). Between the trimmed V and J ends, which lost 5 bases and 3 bases, there was a span of 11 bases. CDR3 protein: CASSRQGSYEQYF. The CDR3 nucleotides read TGTGCCAGCAGTCGGCAGGGGAGCTACGAGCAGTACTTC.

This rearrangement joins TRBV11-2 to TRBJ1-4, with D perhaps TRBD1 (5 bases). Trimming took 2 bases from V and 2 from J, leaving 9 bases between them. Per germline, CDR1 SGHAT and CDR2 FQNNGV. The length of the CDR3 is 15 residues. The CDR3 nucleotides are TGTGCCAGCAGCTTATGGACAAGCACTAATGAAAAACTGTTTTTT. It is translated as CASSLWTSTNEKLFF.

The genes are TRBV6-5 and TRBJ1-5, with TRBD1 as a possible D gene (6 bases). Trimming removed 5 bases at V and 3 bases at J, with 11 bases between. Germline values: CDR1 MNHEY, CDR2 SVGAGI. This CDR3 has 14 amino acids. CDR3 amino acids: CASSPDRYNQPQHF. The CDR3 DNA reads TGTGCCAGCAGTCCTGACAGGTACAATCAGCCCCAGCATTTT.

This chain links TRBV6-4 with TRBJ1-1; 7 bases map to TRBD1. The CDR3 is made up of 14 amino acids. CDR1 and CDR2 from the germline V gene are MRHNA and SNTAGT. The V segment lost 7 bases and the J segment 1 base; nucleotides outside the gene matches: 6. This CDR3 reads CASTSGTANTEAFF. The DNA for the CDR3 is TGTGCCAGCACCTCCGGGACAGCGAACACTGAAGCTTTCTTT.

J is TRBJ1-5 and V is TRBV2; TRBD1 is a possible D gene (6 bases). CDR3 length: 14 amino acids. Looked up from germline, CDR1 is SNHLY and CDR2 is FYNNEI. The ends were cut back, 6 bases at V and 3 bases at J, with 12 bases in the middle. The CDR3 sequence is CASRETGLNQPQHF. The CDR3 bases are TGTGCCAGCAGGGAAACAGGGCTCAATCAGCCCCAGCATTTT.